This T cell receptor beta chain was obtained from a study of technical replicates of blood from several donors. Assay used: immunoSEQ multiplex PCR; TCRdb lists only in-frame clones, some missing. The sample includes fewer than 95,000 clones, 75% to 95% of them seen just once. This CDR3 has 16 amino acids. Unmatched junction bases numbered 8, after V lost 4 bases and J lost 7 bases. Germline values: CDR1 MDHEN, CDR2 SYDVKM. The specimen sequenced was T cells isolated from PBMCs. This TCR derives from a human donor in good health. This chain joins TRBV28 and TRBJ2-1; 12 nucleotides match TRBD2. CDR3 sequence (DNA): TGTGCCAGCAGTTCTCATGGACTAGCGGGATTAAATGAGCAGTTCTTC. Amino acids: CASSSHGLAGLNEQFF.